The sequence of this TCR beta chain was determined in a study of cytomegalovirus exposure and HLA in healthy donors. This clone has just one count. Its specificity is unknown. At one of its ends the junction is not consistent with the germline gene, which may arise from a read error. Amplification used 60 Vbeta primers and 13 Jbeta primers. Assay: immunoSEQ multiplex PCR; the TCRdb copy retains only in-frame clones and omits some. The table shows 80,000 or so clones, with around three quarters occurring only once. CDR3 length: 13 residues. Germline assignment: CDR1 SSHAT and CDR2 FNYEAQ (reference sequence). Findings and caveats of the study: A missense DCLRE1C variant was associated with V- and J-gene trimming of TCR beta chains in a later analysis, and an independent cohort replicated the association. A previous analysis found most TCR beta V segments productive roughly 90% or roughly 30% of the time.

The sample consisted of PBMCs. The source is a man between 40 and 49 years old in good health and CMV-seronegative. The genes are TRBV7-7 and TRBJ2-5, with D tentatively TRBD1 (5 bases). CDR3 DNA: TGTGCTAGCAGCTTAGGACAACAAGAGACCCAGTACTTC. This encodes CASSLGQQETQYF.